The next 9 T cell receptor beta chains were all read from a single sample in a study of cytomegalovirus exposure and HLA in healthy donors. The PCR had 60 Vbeta and 13 Jbeta primers. TCRdb's table, derived via immunoSEQ multiplex PCR, lists solely in-frame clones and lacks some. The data show about 150,000 clones, more than 70% seen once. Sequenced: PBMCs. These receptors originate from a boy aged 2-9 years in good health and CMV-seronegative.

This clone was picked up a small number of times. J is TRBJ2-1 and V is TRBV7-9; 10 nucleotides match TRBD2. The CDR3 loop spans 15 amino acids. Germline CDR1 reads SEHNR; CDR2 reads FQNEAQ (reference sequence). J lost 5 bases, V lost 5 bases, and 6 bases had no gene match. The CDR3 DNA reads TGTGCCAGCAGCGATCTAGCGGGAGTCGACAATGAGCAGTTCTTC. It yields the protein CASSDLAGVDNEQFF.

The CDR3 DNA sequence: TGCGCCAGCAGCCAAGCCGGGACAGGAGAGACCCAGTACTTC. It yields the protein CASSQAGTGETQYF. The rearrangement uses TRBV4-1 and TRBJ2-5; the match to TRBD1 covers 8 bases. CDR1 is MGHRA and CDR2 is YSYEKL in the germline V gene. The CDR3 has 14 residues. The J segment lost 4 bases and the V segment lost 1 base, leaving 2 bases of the junction unmatched.

The rearrangement uses TRBV6-6 and TRBJ2-5; TRBD2 aligns across 9 bases. There are 16 residues in the CDR3. Germline V gene lookup returns CDR1 MNHNY and CDR2 SVGAGI (reference sequence). The V gene end was trimmed by 0 bases and the J gene end by 5 bases; junction bases not matched to a gene: 7. This CDR3 is CASSYSRSGRWETQYF. CDR3 in DNA: TGTGCCAGCAGTTACTCGCGCAGCGGGAGGTGGGAGACCCAGTACTTC.

This rearrangement joins TRBV6-6 to TRBJ2-5; D gene ambiguous. Germline CDR1 MNHNY, CDR2 SVGAGI (reference sequence). Trimming pared 0 bases from V and 5 bases from J, leaving 13 bases between. The CDR3 is 15 residues long. CDR3 bases: TGTGCCAGCAGTTACTCCCGCCAAGCCGGGGAGACCCAGTACTTC. It codes for CASSYSRQAGETQYF.

The V and J genes are TRBV29-1 and TRBJ1-1, with 8 bases aligning to TRBD1. The CDR3 is made up of 12 amino acids. Germline values: CDR1 SQVTM, CDR2 ANQGSEA. V shed 7 bases, J shed 2 bases, and the junction held 3 bases outside the gene matches. Here the CDR3 DNA reads TGCAGCGCGGACAGGGAAAACACTGAAGCTTTCTTT. Encoded protein: CSADRENTEAFF. Based on the CDR3 plus reference TRBV29-1 and TRBJ1-1, the full variable domain is SAVISQKPSRDICQRGTSLTIQCQVDSQVTMMFWYRQQPGQSLTLIATANQGSEATYESGFVIDKFPISRPNLTFSTLTVSNMSPEDSSIYLCSADRENTEAFFGQGTRLTVV.

This clone showed up just a few times. The chain couples TRBV5-1 to TRBJ1-1, with D tentatively TRBD1 (6 bases). Germline V gene data show CDR1 as SGHRS and CDR2 as YFSETQ. V lost 4 bases and J 6 bases, leaving 19 bases between the germline ends. The CDR3 spans 15 residues. In nucleotides, the CDR3 is TGCGCCAGCAGCCAATACTCGACAGGCCCCCCTGAAGCTTTCTTT. It translates to CASSQYSTGPPEAFF. The variable domain in full, with the rest retrieved from reference TRBV5-1 and TRBJ1-1, is KAGVTQTPRYLIKTRGQQVTLSCSPISGHRSVSWYQQTPGQGLQFLFEYFSETQRNKGNFPGRFSGRQFSNSRSEMNVSTLELGDSALYLCASSQYSTGPPEAFFGQGTRLTVV.

This sequence joins TRBV6-1 and TRBJ2-7, with 12 bases fitting TRBD2. Germline loops: CDR1 MNHNS, CDR2 SASEGT. V shed 6 bases and J 1 base; nucleotides not matched to a gene: 4. The CDR3 is made up of 15 amino acids. The CDR3 DNA sequence: TGTGCCAGCAGGGAGGGACTAGCGGGTTCCTACGAGCAGTACTTC. Translation: CASREGLAGSYEQYF.

The chain employs TRBV19 and TRBJ1-1; TRBD1 matches at 8 bases. Germline V gives CDR1 LNHDA, CDR2 SQIVND (reference sequence). The CDR3 consists of 14 residues. V lost 3 bases and J lost 2; bases outside the gene matches: 2. In DNA form, the CDR3 reads TGTGCCAGTAGTATCCCAGGGGGCAACACTGAAGCTTTCTTT. Translating it yields CASSIPGGNTEAFF.

J is TRBJ1-1 and V is TRBV29-1; a weak D match, TRBD1 (5 bases). Trimming cost V 7 bases and J 4 bases, with 19 bases left between them. The CDR3 covers 14 residues. Germline CDR1 is SQVTM and CDR2 is ANQGSEA. The CDR3 region has the DNA TGCAGCGGTGGGGGGGAGGGTTGGAGCACTGAAGCTTTCTTT. As protein: CSGGGEGWSTEAFF.